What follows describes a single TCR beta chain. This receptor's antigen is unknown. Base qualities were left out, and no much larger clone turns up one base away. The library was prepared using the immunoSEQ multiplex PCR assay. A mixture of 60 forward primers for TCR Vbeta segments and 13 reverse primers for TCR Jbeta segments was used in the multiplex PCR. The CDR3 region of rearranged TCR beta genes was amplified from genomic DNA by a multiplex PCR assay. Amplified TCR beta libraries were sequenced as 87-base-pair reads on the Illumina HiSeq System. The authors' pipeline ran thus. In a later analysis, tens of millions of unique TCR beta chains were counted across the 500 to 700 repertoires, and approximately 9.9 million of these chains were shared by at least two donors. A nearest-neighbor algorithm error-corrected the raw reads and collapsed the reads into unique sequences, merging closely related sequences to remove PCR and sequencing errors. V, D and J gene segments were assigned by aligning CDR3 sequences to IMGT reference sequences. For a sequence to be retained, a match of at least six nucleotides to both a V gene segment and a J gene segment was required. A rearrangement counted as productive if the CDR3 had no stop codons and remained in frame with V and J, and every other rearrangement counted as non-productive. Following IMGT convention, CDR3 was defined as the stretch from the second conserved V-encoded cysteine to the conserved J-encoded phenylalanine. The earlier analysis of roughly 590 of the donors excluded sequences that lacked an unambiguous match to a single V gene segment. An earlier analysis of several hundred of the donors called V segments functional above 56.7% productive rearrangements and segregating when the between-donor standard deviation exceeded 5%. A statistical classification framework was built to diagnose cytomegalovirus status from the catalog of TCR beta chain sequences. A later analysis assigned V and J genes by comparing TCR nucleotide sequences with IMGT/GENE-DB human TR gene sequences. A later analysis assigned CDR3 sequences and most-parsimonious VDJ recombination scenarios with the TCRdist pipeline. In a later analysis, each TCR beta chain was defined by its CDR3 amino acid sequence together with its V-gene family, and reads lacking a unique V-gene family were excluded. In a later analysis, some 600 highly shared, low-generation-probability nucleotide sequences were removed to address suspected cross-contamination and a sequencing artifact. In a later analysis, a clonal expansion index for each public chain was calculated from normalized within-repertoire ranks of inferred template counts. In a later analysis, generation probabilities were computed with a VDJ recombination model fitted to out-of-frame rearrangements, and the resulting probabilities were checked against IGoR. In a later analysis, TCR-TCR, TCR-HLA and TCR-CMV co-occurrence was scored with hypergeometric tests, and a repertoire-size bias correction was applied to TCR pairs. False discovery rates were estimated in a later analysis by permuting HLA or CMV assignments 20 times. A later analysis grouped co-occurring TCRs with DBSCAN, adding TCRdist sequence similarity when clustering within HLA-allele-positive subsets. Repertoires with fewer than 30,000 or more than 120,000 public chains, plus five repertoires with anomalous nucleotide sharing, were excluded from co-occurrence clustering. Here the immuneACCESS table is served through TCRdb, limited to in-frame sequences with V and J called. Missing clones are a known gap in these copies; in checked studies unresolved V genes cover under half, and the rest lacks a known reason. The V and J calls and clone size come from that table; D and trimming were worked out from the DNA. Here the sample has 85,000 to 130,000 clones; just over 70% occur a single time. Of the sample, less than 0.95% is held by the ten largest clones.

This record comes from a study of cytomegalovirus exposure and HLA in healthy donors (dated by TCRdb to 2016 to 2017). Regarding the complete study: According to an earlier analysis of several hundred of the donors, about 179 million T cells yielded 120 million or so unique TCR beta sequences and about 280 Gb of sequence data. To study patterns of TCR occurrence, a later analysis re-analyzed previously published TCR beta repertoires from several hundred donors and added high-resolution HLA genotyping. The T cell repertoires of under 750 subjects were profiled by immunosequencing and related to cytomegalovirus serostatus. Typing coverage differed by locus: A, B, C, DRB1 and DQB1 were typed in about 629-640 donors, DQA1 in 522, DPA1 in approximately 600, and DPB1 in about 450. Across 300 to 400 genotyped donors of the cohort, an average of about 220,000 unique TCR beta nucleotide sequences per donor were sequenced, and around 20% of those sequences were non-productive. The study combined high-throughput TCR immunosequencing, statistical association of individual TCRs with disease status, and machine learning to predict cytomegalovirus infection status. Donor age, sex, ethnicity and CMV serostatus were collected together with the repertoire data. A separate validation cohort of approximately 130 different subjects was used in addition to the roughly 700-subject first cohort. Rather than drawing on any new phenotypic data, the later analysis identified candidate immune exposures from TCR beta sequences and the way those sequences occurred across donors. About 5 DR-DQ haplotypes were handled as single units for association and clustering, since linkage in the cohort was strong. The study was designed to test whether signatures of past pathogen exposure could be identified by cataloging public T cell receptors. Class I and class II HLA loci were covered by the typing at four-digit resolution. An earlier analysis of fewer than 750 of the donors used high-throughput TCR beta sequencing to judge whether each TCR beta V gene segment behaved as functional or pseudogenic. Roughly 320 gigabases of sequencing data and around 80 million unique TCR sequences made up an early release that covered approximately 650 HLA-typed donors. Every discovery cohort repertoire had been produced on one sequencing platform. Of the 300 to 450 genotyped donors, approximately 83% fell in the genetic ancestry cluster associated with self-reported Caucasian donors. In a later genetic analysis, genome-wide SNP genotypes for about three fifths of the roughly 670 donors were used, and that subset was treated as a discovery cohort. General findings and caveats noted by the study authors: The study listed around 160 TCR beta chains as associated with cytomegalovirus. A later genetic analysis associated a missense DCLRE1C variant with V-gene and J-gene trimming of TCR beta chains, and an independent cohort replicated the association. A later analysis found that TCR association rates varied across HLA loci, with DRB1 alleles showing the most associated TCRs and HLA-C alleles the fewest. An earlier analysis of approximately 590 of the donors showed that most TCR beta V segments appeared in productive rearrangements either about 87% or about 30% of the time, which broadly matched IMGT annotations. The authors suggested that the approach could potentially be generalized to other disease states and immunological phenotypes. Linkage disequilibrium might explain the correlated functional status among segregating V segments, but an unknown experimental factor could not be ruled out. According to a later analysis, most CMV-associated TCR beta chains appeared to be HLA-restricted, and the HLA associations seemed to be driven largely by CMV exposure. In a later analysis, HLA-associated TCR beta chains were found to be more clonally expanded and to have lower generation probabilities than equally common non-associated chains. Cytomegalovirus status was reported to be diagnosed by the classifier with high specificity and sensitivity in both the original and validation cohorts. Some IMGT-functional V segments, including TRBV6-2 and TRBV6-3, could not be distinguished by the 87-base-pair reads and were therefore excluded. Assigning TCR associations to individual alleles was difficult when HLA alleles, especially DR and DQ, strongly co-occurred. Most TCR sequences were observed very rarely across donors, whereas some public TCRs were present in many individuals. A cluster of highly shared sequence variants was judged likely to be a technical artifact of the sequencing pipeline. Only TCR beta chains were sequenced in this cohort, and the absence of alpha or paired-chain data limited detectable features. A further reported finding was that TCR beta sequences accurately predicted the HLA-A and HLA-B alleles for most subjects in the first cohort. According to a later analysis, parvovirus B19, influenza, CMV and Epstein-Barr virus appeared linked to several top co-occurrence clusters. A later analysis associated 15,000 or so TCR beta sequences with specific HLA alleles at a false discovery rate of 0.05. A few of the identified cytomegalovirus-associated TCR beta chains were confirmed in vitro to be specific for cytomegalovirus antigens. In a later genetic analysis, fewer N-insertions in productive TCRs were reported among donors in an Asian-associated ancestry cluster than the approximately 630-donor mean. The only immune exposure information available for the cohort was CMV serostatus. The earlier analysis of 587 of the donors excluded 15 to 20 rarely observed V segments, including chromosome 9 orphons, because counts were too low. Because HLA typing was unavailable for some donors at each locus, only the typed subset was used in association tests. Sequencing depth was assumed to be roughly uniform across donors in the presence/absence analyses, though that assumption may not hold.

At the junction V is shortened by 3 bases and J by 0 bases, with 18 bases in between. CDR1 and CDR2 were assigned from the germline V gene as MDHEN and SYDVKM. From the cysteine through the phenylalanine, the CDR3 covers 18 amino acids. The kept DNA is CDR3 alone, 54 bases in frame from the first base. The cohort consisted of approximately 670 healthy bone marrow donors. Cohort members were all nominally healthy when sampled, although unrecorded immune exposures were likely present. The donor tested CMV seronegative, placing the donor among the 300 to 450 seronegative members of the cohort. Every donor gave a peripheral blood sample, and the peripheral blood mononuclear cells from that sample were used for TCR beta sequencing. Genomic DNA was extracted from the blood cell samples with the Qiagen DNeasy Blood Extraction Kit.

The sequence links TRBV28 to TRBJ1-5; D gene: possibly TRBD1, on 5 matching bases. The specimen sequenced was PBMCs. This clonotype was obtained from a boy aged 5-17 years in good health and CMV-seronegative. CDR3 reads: CASSFSPGGRASNQPQHF. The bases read TGTGCCAGCAGTTTTAGTCCGGGGGGGAGGGCTAGCAATCAGCCCCAGCATTTT.